These T cell receptor beta chains were read from a single sample in a study of blood T cells in healthy people across ages. Each CDR3 protein gets one entry after TCRdb re-called the 5' RACE reads with MiXCR. In the table there are about 1.6 million distinct CDR3 sequences, about 35% of which are singletons. The sample taken for sequencing was blood. The receptors stem from a woman between 25 and 40 years old in good health. CDR3s include the opening cysteine and the closing phenylalanine or tryptophan. D genes are given only for firm matches. Rows may omit the clone size; those that give it use once, few, many or a size class.

CDR3nt | CDR3aa | abundance | d_gene | j_gene | v_gene
TGCGCCAGCAGCCAGAATTTTCAGAGATCCAATGAAAAACTGTTTTTT | CASSQNFQRSNEKLFF | few | . | TRBJ1-4 | TRBV5-1
TGCGCCAGCAGTCCCGGGACAGGGGATGTCGGGAGCAATCAGCCCCAGCATTTT | CASSPGTGDVGSNQPQHF | few | TRBD1 | TRBJ1-5 | TRBV10-1
TGTGCCACCAGTGATTCGCTAGCGGGAAACTACAATGAGCAGTTCTTC | CATSDSLAGNYNEQFF | . | TRBD2 | TRBJ2-1 | TRBV24-1
TGTGCCAGCAGCCCCTCCCCGAGGACTAGCGGGAGGAGCAATGAGCAGTTCTTC | CASSPSPRTSGRSNEQFF | . | TRBD2 | TRBJ2-1 | TRBV6-1
TGTGCCAGCAGCCAAGAAGGACTGATAGATGGCTACACCTTC | CASSQEGLIDGYTF | . | . | TRBJ1-2 | TRBV4-2
TGCAGCGTTGAAGTCGTGGGGGTCCAAGAGACCCAGTACTTC | CSVEVVGVQETQYF | many | . | TRBJ2-5 | TRBV29-1
TGCAGTGCTTTACCGGGACAGAGTCCCACAGATACGCAGTATTTT | CSALPGQSPTDTQYF | . | TRBD1 | TRBJ2-3 | TRBV20-1
TGTGCCAGCAGCTTAAGTAGCGGGAGCACAGATACGCAGTATTTT | CASSLSSGSTDTQYF | many | TRBD2 | TRBJ2-3 | TRBV7-3
TGCGCCAGCAGCTTGGAAGGCAAGACAGGGGAGCAGTTCTTC | CASSLEGKTGEQFF | few | TRBD1 | TRBJ2-1 | TRBV5-1
TGCGCCAGCAGCCCCCCCGGGACTAGCGTAAGAAATGAGCAGTTCTTC | CASSPPGTSVRNEQFF | many | TRBD2 | TRBJ2-1 | TRBV4-1
TGCAGCGTTGCCGAGGGGTTATATGGCTACACCTTC | CSVAEGLYGYTF | many | . | TRBJ1-2 | TRBV29-1
TGCGCCAGCAGCCAGCGGGACAGGGGGACTGATGAGCAGTTCTTC | CASSQRDRGTDEQFF | many | TRBD1 | TRBJ2-1 | TRBV4-1
TGTGCCAGCAGTAACAGGGGCCCGCCAGATACGCAGTATTTT | CASSNRGPPDTQYF | few | TRBD1 | TRBJ2-3 | TRBV28